These T cell receptor beta chains were read from a single sample in a study of T cells in Graves' hyperthyroidism and ophthalmopathy. TCRdb processed the multiplex PCR reads anew with MiXCR; each CDR3 protein has one entry. The sample records about 400,000 distinct CDR3 sequences, 15% to 18% being singletons. The specimen was blood. The receptors were sampled from a woman in her late teens or twenties with Graves' hyperthyroidism that later progressed to Graves' ophthalmopathy. CDR3s include the opening cysteine and the closing phenylalanine or tryptophan. Each record gives: V gene, D gene, clone size, J gene, CDR3 length, CDR3 protein, CDR3 DNA. D genes are given only for firm matches. Expanded clones are given a class, and other clones once, few, many or no size at all.

V: TRBV7-9; D: NA; size: few; J: TRBJ2-3; length: 15; CDR3: CASSLAESSTDTQYF; DNA: TGTGCCAGCAGCTTAGCAGAGTCTAGCACAGATACGCAGTATTTT
V: TRBV20-1; D: TRBD2; size: once; J: TRBJ2-1; length: 16; CDR3: CSALEGRGGSYNEQFF; DNA: TGCAGTGCCCTCGAGGGGCGGGGGGGCTCCTACAATGAGCAGTTCTTC
V: TRBV5-1; D: NA; size: NA; J: TRBJ1-2; length: 16; CDR3: CASSLKFTGSSSGYTF; DNA: TGCGCCAGCAGCTTGAAATTTACAGGGAGTTCTTCTGGCTACACCTTC
V: TRBV20-1; D: TRBD2; size: NA; J: TRBJ2-3; length: 16; CDR3: CSATGTSGSSTDTQYF; DNA: TGCAGTGCTACCGGGACTAGCGGGTCTAGCACAGATACGCAGTATTTT
V: TRBV20-1; D: NA; size: few; J: TRBJ2-5; length: 13; CDR3: CSAREAGSETQYF; DNA: TGCAGTGCTAGAGAGGCAGGGTCGGAGACCCAGTACTTC
V: TRBV24-1; D: NA; size: many; J: TRBJ1-1; length: 15; CDR3: CATSDLDWGAGRTFF; DNA: TGTGCCACCAGTGATTTGGATTGGGGAGCGGGGAGAACTTTCTTT
V: TRBV27; D: NA; size: few; J: TRBJ2-7; length: 15; CDR3: CASSLSVVPRYEQYF; DNA: TGTGCCAGCAGTTTATCGGTCGTCCCCCGCTACGAGCAGTACTTC
V: TRBV7-2; D: NA; size: many; J: TRBJ2-1; length: 13; CDR3: CASSLAPPSEQFF; DNA: TGTGCCAGCAGCTTAGCGCCCCCGAGCGAGCAGTTCTTC
V: TRBV7-9; D: TRBD1; size: many; J: TRBJ2-3; length: 16; CDR3: CASSYVWDSDADTQYF; DNA: TGTGCCAGCAGCTACGTATGGGACAGCGACGCAGATACGCAGTATTTT
V: TRBV2; D: NA; size: many; J: TRBJ2-5; length: 14; CDR3: CASRGMALQETQYF; DNA: TGTGCCAGCAGAGGTATGGCCCTACAAGAGACCCAGTACTTC
V: TRBV2; D: NA; size: many; J: TRBJ1-3; length: 16; CDR3: CASSESAGTAGNTIYF; DNA: TGTGCCAGCAGTGAAAGCGCCGGGACGGCTGGAAACACCATATATTTT
V: TRBV27; D: NA; size: NA; J: TRBJ1-5; length: 13; CDR3: CASRPGGQQPQHF; DNA: TGTGCCAGCAGGCCGGGGGGGCAACAGCCCCAGCATTTT
V: TRBV7-9; D: TRBD1; size: NA; J: TRBJ2-7; length: 14; CDR3: CASSGGQGSYEQYF; DNA: TGTGCCAGCAGCGGGGGACAGGGCTCCTACGAGCAGTACTTC
V: TRBV20-1; D: TRBD2; size: many; J: TRBJ2-1; length: 15; CDR3: CSARGGSVSYNEQFF; DNA: TGCAGTGCTAGAGGCGGGAGCGTGTCCTACAATGAGCAGTTCTTC
V: TRBV6-1; D: NA; size: few; J: TRBJ1-4; length: 14; CDR3: CASSELTATRKLFF; DNA: TGTGCCAGCAGTGAATTAACTGCGACCCGAAAACTGTTTTTT
V: TRBV27; D: NA; size: many; J: TRBJ2-1; length: 16; CDR3: CASSRGLILGSNEQFF; DNA: TGTGCCAGCAGTCGCGGACTCATCCTGGGAAGCAATGAGCAGTTCTTC
V: TRBV2; D: NA; size: few; J: TRBJ2-1; length: 12; CDR3: CASTGISNEQFF; DNA: TGTGCCAGCACGGGGATTTCCAATGAGCAGTTCTTC
V: TRBV12-3/TRBV12-4; D: TRBD2; size: many; J: TRBJ2-3; length: 15; CDR3: CASSFTGGPRDTQYF; DNA: TGTGCCAGCAGTTTCACGGGAGGGCCTCGAGATACGCAGTATTTT
V: TRBV28; D: NA; size: many; J: TRBJ2-7; length: 14; CDR3: CASSSSDGTYEQYF; DNA: TGTGCCAGCAGTTCCTCAGACGGTACCTACGAGCAGTACTTC
V: TRBV19; D: TRBD2; size: NA; J: TRBJ2-5; length: 13; CDR3: CASSSGRAETQYF; DNA: TGTGCCAGTAGTAGCGGGAGGGCGGAGACCCAGTACTTC
V: TRBV4-3; D: NA; size: NA; J: TRBJ2-3; length: 17; CDR3: CASSTNHPGTSTDTQYF; DNA: TGCGCCAGCAGCACCAATCATCCCGGTACTAGCACAGATACGCAGTATTTT
V: TRBV7-9; D: NA; size: few; J: TRBJ1-2; length: 12; CDR3: CASTDLHYGYTF; DNA: TGTGCCAGCACGGACCTACACTATGGCTACACCTTC
V: TRBV5-1; D: TRBD1; size: many; J: TRBJ2-3; length: 16; CDR3: CASSLGTGMVPDTQYF; DNA: TGCGCCAGCAGCTTGGGGACAGGGATGGTCCCAGATACGCAGTATTTT
V: TRBV6-2/TRBV6-3; D: NA; size: NA; J: TRBJ2-1; length: 12; CDR3: CASRSRYNEQFF; DNA: TGTGCCAGCAGGAGCCGGTACAATGAGCAGTTCTTC
V: TRBV18; D: TRBD2; size: many; J: TRBJ2-7; length: 15; CDR3: CASSLSGTSGYEQYF; DNA: TGTGCCAGCTCACTTTCCGGGACTAGCGGCTACGAGCAGTACTTC
V: TRBV19; D: TRBD1; size: NA; J: TRBJ1-5; length: 15; CDR3: CASSWTGESNQPQHF; DNA: TGTGCCAGTAGTTGGACAGGGGAGAGTAATCAGCCCCAGCATTTT
V: TRBV11-2; D: TRBD2; size: many; J: TRBJ2-7; length: 15; CDR3: CASSRGGGPSYEQYF; DNA: TGTGCCAGCAGCCGGGGGGGGGGACCCTCCTACGAGCAGTACTTC
V: TRBV7-2; D: TRBD2; size: many; J: TRBJ2-7; length: 16; CDR3: CASSFSGSLGGYEQYF; DNA: TGTGCCAGCAGTTTTAGCGGGAGTTTGGGGGGCTACGAGCAGTACTTC
V: TRBV6-1; D: TRBD1; size: many; J: TRBJ1-5; length: 18; CDR3: CASSTGQGRNDGNQPQHF; DNA: TGTGCCAGCAGTACGGGACAGGGGAGAAACGATGGCAATCAGCCCCAGCATTTT
V: TRBV2; D: TRBD2; size: NA; J: TRBJ2-7; length: 14; CDR3: CASARGGGSEEQYF; DNA: TGTGCCAGCGCGAGAGGCGGGGGGTCTGAAGAGCAGTACTTC
V: TRBV2; D: NA; size: many; J: TRBJ2-1; length: 12; CDR3: CASSLGRQGQFF; DNA: TGTGCCAGCAGCCTTGGCCGGCAGGGGCAGTTCTTC
V: TRBV2; D: TRBD2; size: NA; J: TRBJ2-5; length: 16; CDR3: CASSEWTSGRKETQYF; DNA: TGTGCCAGCAGTGAATGGACTAGCGGGAGGAAGGAGACCCAGTACTTC
V: TRBV18; D: NA; size: NA; J: TRBJ1-6; length: 17; CDR3: CASSPMGVPAMNSPHHF; DNA: TGTGCCAGCTCGCCAATGGGGGTCCCAGCAATGAATTCACCCCACCACTTT
V: TRBV13; D: NA; size: many; J: TRBJ2-7; length: 16; CDR3: CASSSTDRSSRYEQYF; DNA: TGTGCCAGCAGCTCAACGGATCGGAGCTCGAGGTACGAGCAGTACTTC
V: TRBV28; D: TRBD1; size: few; J: TRBJ2-2; length: 15; CDR3: CASSVDRENTGELFF; DNA: TGTGCCAGCAGTGTCGACAGGGAGAACACCGGGGAGCTGTTTTTT
V: TRBV29-1; D: TRBD1; size: many; J: TRBJ2-7; length: 15; CDR3: CSVEVGQGGFYEQYF; DNA: TGCAGCGTTGAAGTTGGACAGGGGGGCTTCTACGAGCAGTACTTC
V: TRBV20-1; D: NA; size: many; J: TRBJ2-7; length: 11; CDR3: CSGGRTYEQYF; DNA: TGCAGTGGAGGACGGACCTACGAGCAGTACTTC
V: TRBV12-3/TRBV12-4; D: TRBD2; size: many; J: TRBJ2-1; length: 17; CDR3: CASSLGGLAGGSVEQFF; DNA: TGTGCCAGCAGTTTAGGGGGACTAGCGGGAGGTAGCGTTGAGCAGTTCTTC
V: TRBV24-1; D: TRBD2; size: NA; J: TRBJ2-3; length: 17; CDR3: CATSNPTSGRVPDTQYF; DNA: TGTGCCACCAGTAATCCGACTAGCGGGAGAGTCCCAGATACGCAGTATTTT
V: TRBV20-1; D: NA; size: NA; J: TRBJ2-3; length: 12; CDR3: CSARAGADTQYF; DNA: TGCAGTGCTAGAGCCGGGGCAGATACGCAGTATTTT